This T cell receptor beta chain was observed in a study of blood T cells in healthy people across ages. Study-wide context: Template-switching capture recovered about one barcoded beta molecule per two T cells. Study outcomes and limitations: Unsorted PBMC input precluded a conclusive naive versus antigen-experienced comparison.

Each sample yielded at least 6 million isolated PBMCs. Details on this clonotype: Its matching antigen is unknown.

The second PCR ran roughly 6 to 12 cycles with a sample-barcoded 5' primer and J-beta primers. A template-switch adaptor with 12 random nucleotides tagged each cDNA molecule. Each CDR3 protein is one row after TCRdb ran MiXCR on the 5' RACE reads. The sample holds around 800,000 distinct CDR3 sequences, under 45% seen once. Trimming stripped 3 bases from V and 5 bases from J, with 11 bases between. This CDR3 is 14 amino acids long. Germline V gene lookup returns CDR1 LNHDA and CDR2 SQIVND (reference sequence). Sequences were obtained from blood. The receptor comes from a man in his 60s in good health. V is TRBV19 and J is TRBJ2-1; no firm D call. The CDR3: CASSMARTHNEQFF. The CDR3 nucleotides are TGTGCCAGTAGTATGGCACGGACGCACAATGAGCAGTTCTTC.